The rows below give T cell receptor beta chains drawn from one sample of a study of identical twins. In TCRdb, the 5' RACE reads were re-called with MiXCR into one record per CDR3 protein. The sample holds about 490,000 distinct CDR3 sequences; 13% to 15% are singletons and the top ten take 0.44%. These data were also reused for a study on yellow fever vaccine responses in identical twins.

The sequencing input was CD4+ T cells sorted from blood. The receptors shown here come from a woman younger than 35 in good health. CDR3s include the opening cysteine and the closing phenylalanine or tryptophan. The D gene is left open where the match is weak. The size field is filled for only some rows; it gives once, few, many or a size class.

>NA|TRBV6-2/TRBV6-3|NA|TRBJ2-7
CASSFFERYEQYF
TGTGCCAGCAGTTTCTTTGAGCGCTACGAGCAGTACTTC
>NA|TRBV20-1|NA|TRBJ1-1
CSGKGGMGTEAFF
TGCAGTGGGAAAGGGGGTATGGGCACTGAAGCTTTCTTT
>NA|TRBV6-5|NA|TRBJ1-2
CASSYLSTGNYGYTF
TGTGCCAGCAGTTACTTGTCGACAGGAAACTATGGCTACACCTTC
>few|TRBV5-1|TRBD1|TRBJ2-7
CASSPTGLSYEQYF
TGCGCCAGCAGCCCGACAGGGTTGTCCTACGAGCAGTACTTC
>NA|TRBV10-3|TRBD2|TRBJ2-7
CAISDGGGGPYEQYF
TGTGCCATCAGTGACGGCGGGGGAGGGCCCTACGAGCAGTACTTC
>few|TRBV20-1|TRBD2|TRBJ2-1
CSPSGSVNEQFF
TGCAGTCCGAGCGGGAGCGTCAATGAGCAGTTCTTC
>many|TRBV4-1|TRBD2|TRBJ2-3
CASSQDLLAGGLDTQYF
TGCGCCAGCAGCCAAGACCTCCTAGCGGGGGGGTTAGATACGCAGTATTTT
>NA|TRBV28|NA|TRBJ2-4
CASSPSVKGDIQYF
TGTGCCAGCAGCCCTAGTGTAAAGGGGGACATTCAGTACTTC
>NA|TRBV28|TRBD2|TRBJ2-7
CASSPLILAGGGTYEQYF
TGTGCCAGCAGCCCTCTTATCCTAGCGGGAGGGGGAACCTACGAGCAGTACTTC
>few|TRBV28|NA|TRBJ1-1
CASSLTGRMNTEAFF
TGTGCCAGCAGTTTAACAGGGCGTATGAACACTGAAGCTTTCTTT
>NA|TRBV2|NA|TRBJ2-7
CASSDRGRFFAYEQYF
TGTGCCAGCAGTGACAGAGGGCGGTTCTTCGCCTACGAGCAGTACTTC
>NA|TRBV3-1|NA|TRBJ1-6
CASSLRTVDNSPLHF
TGTGCCAGCAGCCTTAGGACGGTTGATAATTCACCCCTCCACTTT
>few|TRBV29-1|NA|TRBJ2-1
CSVEFVVGNEQFF
TGCAGCGTTGAGTTTGTGGTTGGCAATGAGCAGTTCTTC
>NA|TRBV15|TRBD1|TRBJ2-7
CATSRDPGTEYEQYF
TGTGCCACCAGCAGAGACCCCGGGACAGAGTACGAGCAGTACTTC
>few|TRBV6-1|TRBD1|TRBJ1-1
CASSALTGDTEAFF
TGTGCCAGCAGTGCCCTTACAGGGGACACTGAAGCTTTCTTT
>few|TRBV7-6|NA|TRBJ2-1
CASSFGGLGIEQFF
TGTGCCAGCAGCTTTGGGGGCCTGGGCATTGAGCAGTTCTTC
>NA|TRBV20-1|TRBD2|TRBJ2-2
CSAPAGGSNTGELFF
TGCAGTGCCCCAGCGGGAGGATCGAACACCGGGGAGCTGTTTTTT
>NA|TRBV20-1|NA|TRBJ1-4
CSATRGEKLFF
TGCAGTGCTACCAGGGGTGAAAAACTGTTTTTT
>NA|TRBV28|NA|TRBJ2-4
CASSLPDLNIQYF
TGTGCCAGCAGTTTACCAGACCTAAACATTCAGTACTTC
>NA|TRBV14|NA|TRBJ2-7
CASSTLGGAYEQYF
TGTGCCAGCAGCACCCTCGGGGGAGCCTACGAGCAGTACTTC
>many|TRBV11-2|NA|TRBJ2-2
CASSLVWELFF
TGTGCCAGCAGCCTCGTCTGGGAGCTGTTTTTT
>few|TRBV6-1|TRBD1|TRBJ1-1
CASKDRVLTEAFF
TGTGCCAGCAAGGACAGGGTATTGACTGAAGCTTTCTTT
>NA|TRBV20-1|NA|TRBJ2-2
CSARTIEAFNTGELFF
TGCAGTGCTAGGACTATCGAAGCATTTAACACCGGGGAGCTGTTTTTT
>NA|TRBV3-1|NA|TRBJ1-1
CASSPGRVIGTEAFF
TGTGCCAGCAGCCCCGGGAGAGTAATTGGTACTGAAGCTTTCTTT
>NA|TRBV12-3/TRBV12-4|TRBD2|TRBJ2-1
CASSFYGLAGYNEQFF
TGTGCCAGCAGTTTTTACGGGCTAGCGGGTTACAATGAGCAGTTCTTC
>NA|TRBV12-3/TRBV12-4|TRBD2|TRBJ2-7
CASRKAGGYEQYF
TGTGCCAGCAGGAAAGCGGGGGGCTACGAGCAGTACTTC
>NA|TRBV28|TRBD2|TRBJ2-3
CASSSSQLAGRDTQYF
TGTGCCAGCAGTTCCTCCCAGCTAGCGGGGCGAGATACGCAGTATTTT
>NA|TRBV20-1|TRBD2|TRBJ2-3
CSASGRAGDTQYF
TGCAGTGCTAGCGGGAGGGCAGGAGATACGCAGTATTTT
>few|TRBV19|TRBD1|TRBJ1-6
CASSAATGWNSPLHF
TGTGCCAGTAGTGCCGCGACAGGGTGGAATTCACCCCTCCACTTT
>NA|TRBV10-3|NA|TRBJ2-7
CAISEGGTSLYEQYF
TGTGCCATCAGTGAGGGAGGAACGTCCCTCTACGAGCAGTACTTC
>NA|TRBV20-1|NA|TRBJ2-5
CSARDLWDIQETQYF
TGCAGTGCTAGAGATCTATGGGACATCCAAGAGACCCAGTACTTC
>few|TRBV2|NA|TRBJ2-4
CATHLSGAGKNIQYF
TGTGCCACCCACCTTAGCGGTGCGGGCAAAAACATTCAGTACTTC
>few|TRBV3-1|NA|TRBJ1-2
CASSQDSGYGYTF
TGTGCCAGCAGCCAAGATTCGGGTTATGGCTACACCTTC
>NA|TRBV20-1|NA|TRBJ2-2
CSARDGLRANTGELFF
TGCAGTGCTAGAGATGGATTGCGAGCGAACACCGGGGAGCTGTTTTTT